This T cell receptor (beta chain) is drawn from a study of cytomegalovirus exposure and HLA in healthy donors. The PCR had 60 Vbeta and 13 Jbeta primers. Produced via immunoSEQ multiplex PCR; TCRdb's table is partial and in-frame only. Seen in this sample are 150,000 or so clones; the ten most common clones hold 1.5% to 2%. In the case of this clone: Its antigen is currently unknown.

The study, taken as a whole, reports: In vitro confirmation showed three CMV-associated chains to be CMV antigen specific. Researchers left out some V segments, among them TRBV6-2 and TRBV6-3, as indistinguishable. A later analysis linked a missense variant in DCLRE1C to the trimming of TCR beta V and J genes.

Looked up from germline, CDR1 is LGHNA and CDR2 is YNFKEQ. With 0 bases clipped from V and 4 bases from J, the junction kept 6 bases outside the gene matches. CDR3 size: 17 residues. V usage is TRBV4-2 and J usage is TRBJ1-5; TRBD1 matches 10 bases. The sequence was collected from a woman aged 50 to 60 in good health and CMV-seronegative. Material: PBMCs. This CDR3 is CASSQDLDRGVNQPQHF. DNA for the CDR3: TGTGCCAGCAGCCAAGATCTGGACAGGGGGGTTAATCAGCCCCAGCATTTT.